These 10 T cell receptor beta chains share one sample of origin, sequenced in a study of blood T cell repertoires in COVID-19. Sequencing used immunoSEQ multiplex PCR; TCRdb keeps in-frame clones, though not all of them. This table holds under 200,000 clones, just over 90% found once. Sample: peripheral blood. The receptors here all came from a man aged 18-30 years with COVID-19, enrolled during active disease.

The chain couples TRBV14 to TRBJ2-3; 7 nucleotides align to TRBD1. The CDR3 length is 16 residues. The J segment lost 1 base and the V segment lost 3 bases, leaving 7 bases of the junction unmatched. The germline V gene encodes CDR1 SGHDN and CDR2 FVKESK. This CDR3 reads CASSHIQGSGTDTQYF. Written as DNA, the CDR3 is TGTGCCAGCAGCCACATACAGGGGTCAGGCACAGATACGCAGTATTTT.

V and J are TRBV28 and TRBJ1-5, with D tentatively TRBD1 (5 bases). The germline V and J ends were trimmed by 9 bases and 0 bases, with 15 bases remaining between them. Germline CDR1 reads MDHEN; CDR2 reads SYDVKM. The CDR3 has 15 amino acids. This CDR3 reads CASLRTLYSNQPQHF. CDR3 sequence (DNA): TGTGCCAGTTTGAGGACACTCTATAGCAATCAGCCCCAGCATTTT.

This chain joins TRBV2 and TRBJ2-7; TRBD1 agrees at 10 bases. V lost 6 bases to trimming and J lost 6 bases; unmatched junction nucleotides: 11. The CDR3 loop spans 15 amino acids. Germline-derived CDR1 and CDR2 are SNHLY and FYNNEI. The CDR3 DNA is TGTGCCAGCAGCGTTACCGGGACAGGGGATTTCGAGCAGTACTTC. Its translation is CASSVTGTGDFEQYF.

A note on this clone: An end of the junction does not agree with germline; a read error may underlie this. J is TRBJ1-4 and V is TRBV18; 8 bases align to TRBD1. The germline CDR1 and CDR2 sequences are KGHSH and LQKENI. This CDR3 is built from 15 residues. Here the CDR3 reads CASSRGRGPEEKLLF. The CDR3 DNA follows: TGTGCCAGCTCACGAGGCAGGGGGCCGGAGGAAAAACTGCTTTTT.

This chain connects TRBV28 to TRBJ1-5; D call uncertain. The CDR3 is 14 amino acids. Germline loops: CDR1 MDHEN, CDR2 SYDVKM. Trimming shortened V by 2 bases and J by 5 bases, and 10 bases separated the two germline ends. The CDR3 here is CASSLGGLHQPQHF. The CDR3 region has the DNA TGTGCCAGCAGTTTAGGAGGGCTGCATCAGCCCCAGCATTTT. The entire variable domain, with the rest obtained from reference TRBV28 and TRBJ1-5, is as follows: DVKVTQSSRYLVKRTGEKVFLECVQDMDHENMFWYRQDPGLGLRLIYFSYDVKMKEKGDIPEGYSVSREKKERFSLILESASTNQTSMYLCASSLGGLHQPQHFGDGTRLSIL.

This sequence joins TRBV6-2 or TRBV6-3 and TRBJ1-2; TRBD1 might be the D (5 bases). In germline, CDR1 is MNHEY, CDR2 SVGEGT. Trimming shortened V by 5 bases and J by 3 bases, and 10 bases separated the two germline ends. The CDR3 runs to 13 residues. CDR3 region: CASSPDRDYGYTF. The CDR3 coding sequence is TGTGCCAGCAGTCCAGACAGAGACTATGGCTACACCTTC.

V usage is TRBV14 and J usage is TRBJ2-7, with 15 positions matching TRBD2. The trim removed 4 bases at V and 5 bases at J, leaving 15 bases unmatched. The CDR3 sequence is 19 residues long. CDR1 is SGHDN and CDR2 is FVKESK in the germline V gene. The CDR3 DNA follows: TGTGCCAGCAGCCTGAGGACAAGGACTAGCGGGAGGGTTGCCCACGAGCAGTACTTC. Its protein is CASSLRTRTSGRVAHEQYF. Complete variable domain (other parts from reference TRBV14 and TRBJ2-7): EAGVTQFPSHSVIEKGQTVTLRCDPISGHDNLYWYRRVMGKEIKFLLHFVKESKQDESGMPNNRFLAERTGGTYSTLKVQPAELEDSGVYFCASSLRTRTSGRVAHEQYFGPGTRLTVT.

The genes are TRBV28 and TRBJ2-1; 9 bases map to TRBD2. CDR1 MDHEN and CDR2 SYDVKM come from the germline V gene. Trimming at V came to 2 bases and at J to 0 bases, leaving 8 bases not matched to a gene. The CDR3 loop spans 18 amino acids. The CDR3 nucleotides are TGTGCCAGCAGTTTAATCTTCGCGGGAGGGAACTCCTACAATGAGCAGTTCTTC. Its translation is CASSLIFAGGNSYNEQFF.

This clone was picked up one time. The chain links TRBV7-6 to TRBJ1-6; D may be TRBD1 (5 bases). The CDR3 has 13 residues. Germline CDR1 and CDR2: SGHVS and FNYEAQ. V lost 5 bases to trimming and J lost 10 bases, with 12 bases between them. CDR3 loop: CASSIQGRSPLHF. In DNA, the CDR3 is TGTGCCAGCAGCATCCAGGGTCGCTCACCCCTCCACTTT.

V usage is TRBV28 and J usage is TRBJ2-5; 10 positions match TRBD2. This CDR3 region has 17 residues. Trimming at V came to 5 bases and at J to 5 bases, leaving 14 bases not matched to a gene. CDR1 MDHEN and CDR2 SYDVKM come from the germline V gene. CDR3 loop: CASSPSGLLAGRETQYF. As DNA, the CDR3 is TGTGCCAGCAGTCCCTCAGGCCTACTAGCGGGAAGGGAGACCCAGTACTTC.